The 19 T cell receptor beta chains in this list originate from one sample, sequenced in a study of cytomegalovirus exposure and HLA in healthy donors. The PCR used 60 Vbeta and 13 Jbeta primers. Here immunoSEQ multiplex PCR was the method, and the copy in TCRdb shows in-frame clones only, minus some. The sample gives about 76,000 clones, approximately 70% of which show up once; approximately 5% is in the top ten. The sample was PBMCs. These receptors came from a man between 60 and 70 years old in good health and CMV-seropositive.

The chain couples TRBV2 to TRBJ2-3; a weak D match, TRBD2 (5 bases). CDR1 and CDR2 from the germline V gene are SNHLY and FYNNEI. Deletions cut 7 bases from V and 0 bases from J, with 14 bases between. The CDR3 length is 15 residues. In DNA, the CDR3 is TGTGCCAGCATCCCTACTAGGGCTAGCACAGATACGCAGTATTTT. It translates to CASIPTRASTDTQYF.

This clone was picked up one time. CDR3 DNA sequence: TGTGCCAGCAGTTGGAGTTTTGGAACGAGGGAGCAGTACTTC. Protein sequence: CASSWSFGTREQYF. The V and J genes are TRBV27 and TRBJ2-7, with D unresolved. This CDR3 is 14 amino acids long. V lost 4 bases and J 7 bases, leaving 17 bases between the germline ends. The germline V gene encodes CDR1 MNHEY and CDR2 SMNVEV (reference sequence).

This clone occurred a few times. The rearrangement uses TRBV7-9 and TRBJ2-6; no clear D gene. V lost 3 bases to trimming and J lost 1 base, with 7 bases between them. Per the germline V gene, CDR1 is SEHNR and CDR2 is FQNEAQ (reference sequence). The CDR3 has 15 residues. The CDR3 region is CASSFTLSGANVLTF. CDR3 DNA: TGTGCCAGCAGCTTTACCCTATCTGGGGCCAACGTCCTGACTTTC.

This rearrangement joins TRBV5-1 to TRBJ2-1; D is possibly TRBD2 (5 bases). CDR1 is SGHRS and CDR2 is YFSETQ in the germline V gene. V was clipped by 2 bases and J by 0 bases, with 9 bases between them. The CDR3 length is 15 residues. This chain's CDR3 is CASSFSTNSYNEQFF. For the CDR3, the DNA is TGCGCCAGCAGCTTCTCGACTAACTCCTACAATGAGCAGTTCTTC.

The chain employs TRBV4-1 and TRBJ1-6; 7 nucleotides line up with TRBD1. Germline V lookup: CDR1 MGHRA, CDR2 YSYEKL. With V trimmed by 0 bases and J by 7 bases, 6 bases remained unmatched. The CDR3 is 16 residues long. DNA of the CDR3: TGCGCCAGCAGCCAAGAATTCCGACAGGGCAATTCACCCCTCCACTTT. This sequence encodes CASSQEFRQGNSPLHF.

This clone showed up just a few times. The chain uses TRBV4-3 and TRBJ2-6, with D unresolved. Germline V CDR1 and CDR2: LGHNA, YSLEER. Trimming pared 0 bases from V and 1 base from J, leaving 10 bases between. CDR3 length equals 17 residues. The CDR3 coding sequence is TGCGCCAGCAGCCAAGATCCGGGTGTTTCTGGGGCCAACGTCCTGACTTTC. As protein: CASSQDPGVSGANVLTF.

The chain combines TRBV7-8 with TRBJ2-3; 10 bases are shared with TRBD2. This CDR3 contains 16 residues. Germline V lookup: CDR1 SGHVS, CDR2 FQNEAQ. Germline trimming cut 2 bases from V and 6 bases from J; bases unmatched to any gene: 8. The CDR3 DNA sequence: TGTGCCAGCAGCTTATCCGGGTCTAGCGGGAGTGATACGCAGTATTTT. It is translated as CASSLSGSSGSDTQYF.

CDR3 DNA: TGTGCCAGCAGTGAAACGGGGAGAGGCTACACCTTC. This encodes CASSETGRGYTF. J is TRBJ1-2 and V is TRBV2; no clear D gene. This CDR3 contains 12 residues. The V end was cut by 2 bases, the J end by 8 bases, with 9 bases between. In germline, CDR1 is SNHLY, CDR2 FYNNEI.

The genes are TRBV14 and TRBJ2-5, with D uncertain. Between the trimmed V and J ends, which lost 2 bases and 1 base, there was a span of 5 bases. The CDR3 has 13 residues. Germline lookup yields CDR1 SGHDN and CDR2 FVKESK. This chain's CDR3 is CASSQTSQETQYF. Written as DNA, the CDR3 is TGTGCCAGCAGCCAAACAAGCCAAGAGACCCAGTACTTC. Drawing the rest from reference TRBV14 and TRBJ2-5, the complete variable domain is EAGVTQFPSHSVIEKGQTVTLRCDPISGHDNLYWYRRVMGKEIKFLLHFVKESKQDESGMPNNRFLAERTGGTYSTLKVQPAELEDSGVYFCASSQTSQETQYFGPGTRLLVL.

The V gene is TRBV10-3, the J gene TRBJ2-2; 8 nucleotides agree with TRBD2. Germline CDR1 ENHRY, CDR2 SYGVKD. Trimming cost V 0 bases and J 0 bases; bases outside gene matches: 9. This CDR3 spans 19 amino acids. As DNA, the CDR3 is TGTGCCATCAGTGAGTCCGCTACGGGGGGGCACGCGAACACCGGGGAGCTGTTTTTT. Translated: CAISESATGGHANTGELFF.

Only one count was recorded for this clone. This chain joins TRBV4-2 and TRBJ1-2; tentative D call: TRBD1 (6 bases). Germline values: CDR1 LGHNA, CDR2 YNFKEQ. The CDR3 is made up of 14 amino acids. V was trimmed by 1 base and J by 8 bases, leaving 14 bases between them. The CDR3 region has the DNA TGTGCCAGCAGCCAAGCGGCAGGGGCGGAAGGCTACACCTTC. This codes for CASSQAAGAEGYTF.

This clone was detected only a few times. The V and J genes are TRBV7-9 and TRBJ2-1, with D possibly being TRBD1 (7 bases). Germline-derived CDR1 and CDR2 are SEHNR and FQNEAQ (reference sequence). This CDR3 has 15 residues. With 0 bases removed from V and 6 bases from J, the gap between germline ends came to 12 bases. The CDR3 here is CASSLAAGGRNEQFF. The CDR3, as DNA: TGTGCCAGCAGCTTAGCGGCAGGGGGGCGCAATGAGCAGTTCTTC.

This clone was counted only a few times. The V gene is TRBV7-2, the J gene TRBJ2-5; tentative D call: TRBD2 (6 bases). The CDR3 has 14 residues. In germline, CDR1 is SGHTA, CDR2 FQGNSA. V was trimmed by 4 bases and J by 5 bases, leaving 14 bases between them. The CDR3 loop reads CASSSVRGRETQYF. In DNA form, the CDR3 reads TGTGCCAGCAGCTCGGTACGGGGGAGGGAGACCCAGTACTTC.

V gene TRBV28 combines with J gene TRBJ2-7; 7 bases line up with TRBD1. CDR1 is MDHEN and CDR2 is SYDVKM in the germline V gene. This CDR3 spans 15 amino acids. V lost 5 bases and J lost 1; bases outside the gene matches: 8. The CDR3 here is CASSPRQGLSYEQYF. CDR3 in DNA: TGTGCCAGCAGTCCGCGACAGGGTCTATCCTACGAGCAGTACTTC.

The CDR3 reads CAMRTGGSNYGYTF. CDR3 nucleotides: TGTGCCATGCGGACAGGGGGGTCAAACTATGGCTACACCTTC. The rearrangement uses TRBV10-3 and TRBJ1-2; 10 bases match TRBD1. CDR1 ENHRY and CDR2 SYGVKD come from the germline V gene. The CDR3 extends over 14 amino acids. Trimming removed 9 bases from V and 2 bases from J; junction bases left unmatched: 6.

The chain employs TRBV6-1 and TRBJ2-2; D may be TRBD1 (5 bases). Trimming took off 1 base at V and 2 bases at J, with 11 bases between the two ends. The germline V gene encodes CDR1 MNHNS and CDR2 SASEGT. The CDR3 has 16 residues. Here the CDR3 reads CASSEVNRRNTGELFF. In DNA, the CDR3 is TGTGCCAGCAGTGAAGTTAACAGGAGAAACACCGGGGAGCTGTTTTTT.

The V gene is TRBV6-5, the J gene TRBJ1-2; 8 nucleotides line up with TRBD1. This CDR3 comprises 15 residues. Germline CDR1 MNHEY, CDR2 SVGAGI. V dropped 5 bases and J dropped 6; count of bases not matched to a gene: 11. The CDR3 DNA reads TGTGCCAGCAGTCCCCGGGGGGACAGGATGGATGGCTACACCTTC. Its translation: CASSPRGDRMDGYTF.

The genes are TRBV11-2 and TRBJ2-2, with D possibly being TRBD2 (6 bases). Germline V lookup: CDR1 SGHAT, CDR2 FQNNGV. Trimming took 1 base from V and 5 from J, leaving 11 bases between them. The CDR3 runs 15 residues. The CDR3 DNA is TGTGCCAGCAGCTTAGTGGAGGGCTGGACCGGGGAGCTGTTTTTT. This codes for CASSLVEGWTGELFF.

The J gene is TRBJ1-1, the V gene TRBV27; 9 nucleotides agree with TRBD1. The CDR3 spans 16 residues. Germline V CDR1 and CDR2: MNHEY, SMNVEV (reference sequence). The V segment lost 5 bases and the J segment 3 bases; nucleotides outside the gene matches: 10. The CDR3 here is CASSPGQGEGDTEAFF. The DNA for the CDR3 is TGTGCCAGCAGTCCGGGACAGGGTGAAGGCGACACTGAAGCTTTCTTT.